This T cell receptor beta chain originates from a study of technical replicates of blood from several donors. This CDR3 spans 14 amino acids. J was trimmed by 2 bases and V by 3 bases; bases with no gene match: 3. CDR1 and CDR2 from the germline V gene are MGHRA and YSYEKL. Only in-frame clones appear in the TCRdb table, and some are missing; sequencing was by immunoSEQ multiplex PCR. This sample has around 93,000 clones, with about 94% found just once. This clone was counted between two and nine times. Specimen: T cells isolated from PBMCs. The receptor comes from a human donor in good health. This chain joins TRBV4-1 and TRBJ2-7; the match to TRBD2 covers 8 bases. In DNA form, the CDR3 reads TGCGCCAGCAGCCAGCCGGGACTAGCCTACGAGCAGTACTTC. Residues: CASSQPGLAYEQYF.